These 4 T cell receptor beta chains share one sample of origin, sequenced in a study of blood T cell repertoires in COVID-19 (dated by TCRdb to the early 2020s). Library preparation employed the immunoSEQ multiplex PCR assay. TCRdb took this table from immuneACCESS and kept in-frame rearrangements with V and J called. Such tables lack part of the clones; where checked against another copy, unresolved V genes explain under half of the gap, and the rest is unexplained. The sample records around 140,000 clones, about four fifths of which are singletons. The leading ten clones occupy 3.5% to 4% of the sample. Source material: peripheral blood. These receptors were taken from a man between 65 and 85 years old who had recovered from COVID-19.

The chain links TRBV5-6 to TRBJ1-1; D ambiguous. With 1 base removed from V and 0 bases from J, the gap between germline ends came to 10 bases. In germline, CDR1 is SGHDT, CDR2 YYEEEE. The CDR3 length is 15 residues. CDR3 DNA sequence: TGTGCCAGCAGCTTGAAACGCGTCATGAACACTGAAGCTTTCTTT. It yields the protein CASSLKRVMNTEAFF.

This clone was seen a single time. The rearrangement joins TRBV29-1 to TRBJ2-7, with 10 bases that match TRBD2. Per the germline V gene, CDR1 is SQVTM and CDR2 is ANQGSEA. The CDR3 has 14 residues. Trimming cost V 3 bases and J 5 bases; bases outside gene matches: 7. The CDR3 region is CSVDTLAGAHEQYF. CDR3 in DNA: TGCAGCGTTGATACGCTAGCGGGAGCCCACGAGCAGTACTTC.

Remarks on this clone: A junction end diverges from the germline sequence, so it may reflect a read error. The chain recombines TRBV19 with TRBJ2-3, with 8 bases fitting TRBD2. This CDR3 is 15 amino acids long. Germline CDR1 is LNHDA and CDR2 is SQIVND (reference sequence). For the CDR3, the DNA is TGTGCCAGTAGGATAGCGGGAAGTAGCACAGATACGCAGTATTTT. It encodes CASRIAGSSTDTQYF.

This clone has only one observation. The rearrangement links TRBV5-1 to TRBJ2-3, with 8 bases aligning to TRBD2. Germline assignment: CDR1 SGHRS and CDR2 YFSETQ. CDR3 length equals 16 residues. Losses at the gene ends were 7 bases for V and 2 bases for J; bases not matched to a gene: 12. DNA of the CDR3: TGCGCCAGCGCGGGGGGAAATCTCGGGACCACAGATACGCAGTATTTT. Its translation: CASAGGNLGTTDTQYF.